The 2 T cell receptor beta chains below all came from one sample that was sequenced in a study of OX40 agonist ivuxolimab in advanced cancers. Profiled with immunoSEQ multiplex PCR; TCRdb holds only in-frame clones, not every one. The table includes roughly 11,000 clones, 70% to 85% detected once. Sequences were derived from CD4+ or CD8+ T cells sorted from blood, sampled in a trial of the OX40 agonist ivuxolimab. These receptors originate from an adult with an advanced solid tumor such as melanoma, head and neck, liver or kidney cancer.

The V call is TRBV5-6, the J call TRBJ2-1, with 7 bases that match TRBD2. The ends lost 4 bases at V and 4 bases at J; junction bases unmatched: 5. This CDR3 is built from 14 residues. The germline V gene encodes CDR1 SGHDT and CDR2 YYEEEE. The DNA for the CDR3 is TGTGCCAGCAGCCCGGGACTACCTTACAATGAGCAGTTCTTC. Its protein is CASSPGLPYNEQFF.

The rearrangement links TRBV7-1 to TRBJ2-4; the D call may be TRBD1 or TRBD2 (6 bases each). TRBV7-1 is an ORF, with its function uncertain. V was clipped by 5 bases and J by 1 base, with 15 bases between them. There are 16 residues in the CDR3. The CDR3: CASSPEGVSAKNIQYF. Written as DNA, the CDR3 is TGTGCCAGCAGCCCGGAGGGGGTATCGGCCAAAAACATTCAGTACTTC.